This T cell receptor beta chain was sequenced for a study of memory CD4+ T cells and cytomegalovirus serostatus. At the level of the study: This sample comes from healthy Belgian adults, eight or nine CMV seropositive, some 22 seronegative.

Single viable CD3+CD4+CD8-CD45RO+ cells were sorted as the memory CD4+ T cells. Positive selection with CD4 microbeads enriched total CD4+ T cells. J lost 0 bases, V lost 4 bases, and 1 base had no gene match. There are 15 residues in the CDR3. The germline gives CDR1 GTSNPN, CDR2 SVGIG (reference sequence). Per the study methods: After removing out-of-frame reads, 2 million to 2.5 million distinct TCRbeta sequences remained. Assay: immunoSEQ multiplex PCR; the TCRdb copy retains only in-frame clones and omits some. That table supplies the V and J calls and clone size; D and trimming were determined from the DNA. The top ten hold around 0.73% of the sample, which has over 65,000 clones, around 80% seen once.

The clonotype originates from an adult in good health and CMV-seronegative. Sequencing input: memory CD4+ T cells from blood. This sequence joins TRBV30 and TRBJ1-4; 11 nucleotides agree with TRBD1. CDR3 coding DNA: TGTGCCTGGATGGGACAGGGGGCAACTAATGAAAAACTGTTTTTT. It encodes CAWMGQGATNEKLFF.